These 22 T cell receptor beta chains originate from one sample sequenced in a study of cytomegalovirus exposure and HLA in healthy donors. Primers for the PCR totalled 60 Vbeta and 13 Jbeta. The assay was immunoSEQ multiplex PCR, and TCRdb's table has in-frame clones only and misses some. Among 150,000 to 200,000 clones listed, roughly 84% were seen once. Input material: PBMCs. These receptors came from a young man in good health and CMV-seropositive.

This clone was seen once. The chain has TRBV7-9 and TRBJ1-1, with 9 bases that match TRBD1. Germline trimming cut 1 base from V and 7 bases from J; bases unmatched to any gene: 4. CDR3 size: 14 residues. Per the germline V gene, CDR1 is SEHNR and CDR2 is FQNEAQ (reference sequence). CDR3 in amino acids: CASSLVTGGLEAFF. The CDR3 DNA reads TGTGCCAGCAGCTTAGTGACAGGGGGTCTTGAAGCTTTCTTT.

V and J are TRBV27 and TRBJ1-6; 9 bases align to TRBD1. J gave up 7 bases and V 5 bases, and 9 bases lay outside the gene matches. The CDR3 extends over 16 amino acids. Germline assignment: CDR1 MNHEY and CDR2 SMNVEV (reference sequence). This CDR3 is CASSGRDRVGNSPLHF. The CDR3 bases are TGTGCCAGCAGTGGCCGGGACAGGGTTGGAAATTCACCCCTCCACTTT.

The chain is built from TRBV6-6 and TRBJ2-1; the match to TRBD2 covers 10 bases. The CDR3 spans 15 residues. J lost 3 bases, V lost 6 bases, and 5 bases had no gene match. Germline V gene lookup returns CDR1 MNHNY and CDR2 SVGAGI (reference sequence). CDR3 coding DNA: TGTGCCAGCAGATCCCTAGCGGGGGACTACAATGAGCAGTTCTTC. Translating it yields CASRSLAGDYNEQFF.

This chain joins TRBV19 and TRBJ1-3; D unresolved. Germline values: CDR1 LNHDA, CDR2 SQIVND (reference sequence). The V gene lost 5 bases and the J gene lost 8 bases, with 13 bases spanning the gap. The CDR3 covers 13 residues. The chain's CDR3 is CASSSLLRDTIYF. In DNA form, the CDR3 reads TGTGCCAGTAGTTCGCTCTTACGAGACACCATATATTTT. Together with reference TRBV19 and TRBJ1-3, the CDR3 gives the full variable domain: DGGITQSPKYLFRKEGQNVTLSCEQNLNHDAMYWYRQDPGQGLRLIYYSQIVNDFQKGDIAEGYSVSREKKESFPLTVTSAQKNPTAFYLCASSSLLRDTIYFGEGSWLTVV.

The chain carries TRBV11-3 and TRBJ1-1; D is perhaps TRBD1 (5 bases). With 3 bases removed from V and 1 base from J, the gap between germline ends came to 9 bases. CDR1 is SGHNT and CDR2 is YENEEA in the germline V gene. The CDR3 covers 14 residues. Here the CDR3 DNA reads TGTGCCAGCAGCTTGGGGAGGGGGAACACTGAAGCTTTCTTT. Its protein product is CASSLGRGNTEAFF.

V is TRBV9 and J is TRBJ1-3, with 7 bases fitting TRBD1. V was clipped by 4 bases and J by 8 bases; unmatched bases: 15. CDR3 length: 16 amino acids. Germline CDR1 SGDLS, CDR2 YYNGEE. The CDR3 here is CASSKLPPQGQDTIYF. The CDR3 nucleotides read TGTGCCAGCAGCAAACTCCCCCCACAGGGGCAAGACACCATATATTTT.

The V call is TRBV18, the J call TRBJ1-4; a weak D match, TRBD1 (5 bases). This CDR3 region has 16 residues. Germline CDR1 and CDR2: KGHSH and LQKENI. Trimming removed 2 bases at V and 8 bases at J, with 18 bases between. For the CDR3, the DNA is TGTGCCAGCTCACCAGGGACGGGAGTCTTCGAGGAAAAACTGTTTTTT. Translating gives CASSPGTGVFEEKLFF.

This sequence joins TRBV4-1 and TRBJ1-1; D uncertain. Germline V gene data show CDR1 as MGHRA and CDR2 as YSYEKL. V lost 0 bases and J 1 base, leaving 6 bases between the germline ends. There are 14 residues in the CDR3. Written as DNA, the CDR3 is TGCGCCAGCAGCCAAGAATACAGGAACACTGAAGCTTTCTTT. It is translated as CASSQEYRNTEAFF.

The rearrangement links TRBV27 to TRBJ2-2, with D unresolved. Trimming cost V 5 bases and J 7 bases, with 11 bases left between them. This CDR3 spans 13 amino acids. Germline V gene data show CDR1 as MNHEY and CDR2 as SMNVEV (reference sequence). The CDR3 sequence: CASSPLSIGELFF. In nucleotides, the CDR3 is TGTGCCAGCAGTCCTCTTTCTATCGGGGAGCTGTTTTTT.

The V and J genes are TRBV5-6 and TRBJ1-4; 7 positions match TRBD1. Per germline, CDR1 SGHDT and CDR2 YYEEEE. The CDR3 runs 16 residues. Unmatched junction bases numbered 10, after V lost 3 bases and J lost 5 bases. CDR3 amino acids: CASSSSYGTANEKLFF. CDR3 DNA sequence: TGTGCCAGCAGCTCATCCTACGGGACAGCGAATGAAAAACTGTTTTTT.

The rearrangement joins TRBV7-2 to TRBJ2-3, with TRBD2 matching over 8 bases. Germline values: CDR1 SGHTA, CDR2 FQGNSA. The length of the CDR3 is 16 residues. Trimming removed 5 bases from V and 2 bases from J; junction bases left unmatched: 9. CDR3 nucleotide sequence: TGTGCCAGCAGCCGGTTACTTAGCGGGGACACAGATACGCAGTATTTT. This translates into CASSRLLSGDTDTQYF.

The genes are TRBV7-2 and TRBJ2-2; 7 bases align to TRBD1. Trimming at V came to 4 bases and at J to 7 bases, leaving 3 bases not matched to a gene. Germline V gives CDR1 SGHTA, CDR2 FQGNSA. This CDR3 spans 13 amino acids. CDR3 DNA: TGTGCCAGCAGCTCCGGGACAGTCGGGGAGCTGTTTTTT. Translated, it gives CASSSGTVGELFF.

The rearrangement joins TRBV13 to TRBJ1-1; 7 bases fit TRBD1. The germline V gene encodes CDR1 PRHDT and CDR2 FYEKMQ (reference sequence). The CDR3 has 14 residues. The V and J ends lost 5 bases and 6 bases, in that order; junction bases with no gene match: 9. The CDR3, as DNA: TGTGCCAGCAGCCGCGGACAGGTTTTATCTGAAGCTTTCTTT. As protein: CASSRGQVLSEAFF.

The chain links TRBV13 to TRBJ1-2, with D possibly being TRBD1 (6 bases). Deletions cut 5 bases from V and 3 bases from J, with 13 bases between. Per the germline V gene, CDR1 is PRHDT and CDR2 is FYEKMQ (reference sequence). This CDR3 has 14 residues. Here the CDR3 reads CASSQEGEDYGYTF. The CDR3 nucleotides are TGTGCCAGCAGCCAAGAGGGGGAAGACTATGGCTACACCTTC.

This chain joins TRBV4-2 and TRBJ2-7; 14 bases map to TRBD2. Germline V CDR1 and CDR2: LGHNA, YNFKEQ. Trimming took 0 bases from V and 6 from J; bases not matched to a gene: 4. This CDR3 has 16 residues. CDR3 DNA: TGTGCCAGCAGCCAAGATGAAGGGACTAGCGGGGGCGAGCAGTACTTC. It is translated as CASSQDEGTSGGEQYF.

V usage is TRBV27 and J usage is TRBJ2-7, with D tentatively TRBD1 (6 bases). The CDR3 spans 12 residues. Trimming took off 5 bases at V and 5 bases at J, with 10 bases between the two ends. CDR1 is MNHEY, CDR2 SMNVEV, per germline (reference sequence). CDR3 amino acids: CASSTRGHEQYF. Here the CDR3 DNA reads TGTGCCAGCAGTACCAGGGGACACGAGCAGTACTTC.

The chain links TRBV5-1 to TRBJ1-2; no reliable D call. The CDR3 is made up of 13 amino acids. The V end was cut by 0 bases, the J end by 8 bases, with 11 bases between. The V gene's germline CDR1 is SGHRS and CDR2 YFSETQ. The CDR3, as DNA: TGCGCCAGCAGCTTGGTCGCGGGTCTGGGCTACACCTTC. Translating gives CASSLVAGLGYTF.

The sample holds a few counts of this clone. The genes are TRBV4-1 and TRBJ2-3; D gene uncertain. This CDR3 is 16 amino acids long. Trimming removed 1 base from V and 2 bases from J, with 13 bases in between. CDR1 is MGHRA, CDR2 YSYEKL, per germline. The DNA of the CDR3 is TGCGCCAGCAGCCAAGTCCCAGGCTTAGTCACAGATACGCAGTATTTT. It specifies CASSQVPGLVTDTQYF.

The J gene is TRBJ1-2, the V gene TRBV7-3, with D perhaps TRBD1 (5 bases). From germline, CDR1 is SGHTA and CDR2 FQGTGA. This CDR3 has 13 amino acids. Trimming cost V 1 base and J 8 bases, with 11 bases left between them. CDR3 bases: TGTGCCAGCAGCTTAAAGGGCGGGGCCGGCTACACCTTC. Translating gives CASSLKGGAGYTF.

This clone was counted a few times. J is TRBJ2-1 and V is TRBV9; 10 bases fit TRBD2. This CDR3 is 16 amino acids long. The J segment lost 6 bases and the V segment lost 0 bases, leaving 6 bases of the junction unmatched. Germline assignment: CDR1 SGDLS and CDR2 YYNGEE. The CDR3 sequence is CASSVEGAGGSNEQFF. Written as DNA, the CDR3 is TGTGCCAGCAGCGTAGAAGGAGCGGGGGGGTCCAATGAGCAGTTCTTC.

The chain recombines TRBV5-8 with TRBJ2-2; possible D gene TRBD1, 6 bases. V was cut by 0 bases and J by 4 bases, with 16 bases left in between. The germline gives CDR1 SGHTS, CDR2 YDEGEE. This CDR3 region has 17 residues. This chain's CDR3 is CASSLAPDSSGTGELFF. The CDR3 DNA is TGTGCCAGCAGCTTGGCCCCGGACAGTTCGGGCACCGGGGAGCTGTTTTTT.

The genes are TRBV7-9 and TRBJ2-5; D possibly corresponds to TRBD1 (6 bases). The J call may be incorrect, as the DNA end agrees better with TRBJ2-7. The CDR3 totals 15 residues. Germline V gene sequence: CDR1 SEHNR, CDR2 FQNEAQ (reference sequence). CDR3 residues: CASSVQGRISYEQYF. CDR3 DNA: TGTGCCAGCAGCGTGCAGGGGCGTATATCCTACGAGCAGTACTTC.